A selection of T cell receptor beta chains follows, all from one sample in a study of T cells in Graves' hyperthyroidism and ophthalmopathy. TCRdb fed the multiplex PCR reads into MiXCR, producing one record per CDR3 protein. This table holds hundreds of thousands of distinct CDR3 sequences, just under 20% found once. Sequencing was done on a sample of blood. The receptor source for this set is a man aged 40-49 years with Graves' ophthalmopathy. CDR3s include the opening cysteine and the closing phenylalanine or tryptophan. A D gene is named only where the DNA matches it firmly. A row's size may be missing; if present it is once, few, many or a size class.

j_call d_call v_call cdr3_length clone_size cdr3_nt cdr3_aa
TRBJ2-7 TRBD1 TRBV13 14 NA TGTGCCAGCAGCTCCCGACAGGGGATCAACGAGCAGTACTTC CASSSRQGINEQYF
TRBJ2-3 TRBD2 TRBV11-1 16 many TGTGCCAGCAGCCGGACTAGCGGGAGTATAACAGATACGCAGTATTTT CASSRTSGSITDTQYF
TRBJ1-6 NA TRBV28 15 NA TGTGCCAGCAGTTTATGGGGGGGGTTCAATTCACCCCTCCACTTT CASSLWGGFNSPLHF
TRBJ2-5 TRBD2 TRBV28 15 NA TGTGCCAGCAGTTTATCGCGGGAGAGCGAGGAGACCCAGTACTTC CASSLSRESEETQYF
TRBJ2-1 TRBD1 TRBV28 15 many TGTGCCAGCAGTTTAATCAGGGGGAACTACAATGAGCAGTTCTTC CASSLIRGNYNEQFF
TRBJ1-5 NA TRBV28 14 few TGTGCCAGCAGACTTGTAATGGGCAATCAGCCCCAGCATTTT CASRLVMGNQPQHF
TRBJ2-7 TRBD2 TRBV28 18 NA TGTGCCAGCAGTTCGCGGACTAGCGGGGGGCCGGGCTCCTACGAGCGGTACTTC CASSSRTSGGPGSYERYF
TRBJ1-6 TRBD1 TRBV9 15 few TGTGCCAGCAGCACCGACAGGGGAGATAATTCACCCCTCCACTTT CASSTDRGDNSPLHF
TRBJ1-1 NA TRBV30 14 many TGTGCCTGGATTAGGGGGATCGGGAACACTGAAGCTTTCTTT CAWIRGIGNTEAFF
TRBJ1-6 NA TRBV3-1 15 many TGTGCCAGCAGCCCCCCCGGACAGACGAATTCACCCCTCCACTTT CASSPPGQTNSPLHF
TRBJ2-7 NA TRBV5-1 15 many TGCGCCAGCAGCCTCAAGGGACCCGGAATTGGCGAGCAGTACTTC CASSLKGPGIGEQYF
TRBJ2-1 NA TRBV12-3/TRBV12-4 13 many TGTGCCAGCAGCCGAGACAGAAACAATGAGCAGTTCTTC CASSRDRNNEQFF
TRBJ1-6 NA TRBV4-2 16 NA TGTGCCAGCAGCCACGGAACCGGGACAATCGGATCACCCCTCCACTTT CASSHGTGTIGSPLHF
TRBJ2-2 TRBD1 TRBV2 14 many TGTGCCAGCAGAACGGGACAGTTCCCCGGGGAGCTGTTTTTT CASRTGQFPGELFF
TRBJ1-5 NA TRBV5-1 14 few TGCGCCAGCAGCTTCGGTTCCCCGAATCAGCCCCAGCATTTT CASSFGSPNQPQHF
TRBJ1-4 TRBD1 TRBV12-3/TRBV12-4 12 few TGTGCCAGCCGGGACAGGGGAGGGAAACTGTTTTTT CASRDRGGKLFF